This T cell receptor beta chain derives from a study of shared clonotypes between healthy human individuals. Germline trimming cut 4 bases from V and 0 bases from J; bases unmatched to any gene: 6. Germline-derived CDR1 and CDR2 are MNHEY and SVGAGI. The CDR3 is made up of 16 amino acids. Positively selected for CCR7, the CD45RO-negative cells used as naive CD8 cells excluded terminally differentiated effector memory CD45RA+ cells. Clones were sequenced by immunoSEQ multiplex PCR, and TCRdb holds only the in-frame ones, with some missing. The table lists nearly 2 million clones, about 95% of them singletons.

The TCR sequence derives from a man aged 18-30 years in good health. The chain links TRBV6-5 to TRBJ2-7; 10 bases align to TRBD1. The sample was naive CD8+ T cells sorted from blood. The CDR3 loop is CASSLGQGLTSYEQYF. The CDR3 coding sequence is TGTGCCAGCAGTTTGGGACAGGGGCTTACCTCCTACGAGCAGTACTTC.